One sample yielded the 25 T cell receptor beta chains listed below, sequenced in a study of blood T cell repertoires in COVID-19 (dated by TCRdb to 2020 to 2022). Library generation was performed with the immunoSEQ multiplex PCR assay. Held by TCRdb, this immuneACCESS table contains in-frame sequences only and omits some clones. Under half of the omission traces to an unresolved V gene where checked; the cause of the rest is unknown. Counted in this sample were about 240,000 clones; around 89% of them appeared once. The ten largest make up approximately 9.5% of the sample. Specimen: PBMCs or T cells enriched from blood (not recorded which). The receptors were gathered from a man aged 40-55 years who had recovered from COVID-19.

This chain joins TRBV19 and TRBJ1-5; 7 bases match TRBD1. Germline CDR1 reads LNHDA; CDR2 reads SQIVND (reference sequence). V lost 3 bases, J lost 7 bases, and 3 bases stayed unmatched. The length of the CDR3 is 13 residues. CDR3 in amino acids: CASSIGQAQPQHF. Here the CDR3 DNA reads TGTGCCAGTAGTATTGGACAGGCGCAGCCCCAGCATTTT.

This clone was seen just once. J is TRBJ2-5 and V is TRBV4-1; tentatively, D is TRBD1 (6 bases). V lost 0 bases and J 5 bases, leaving 13 bases between the germline ends. The germline V gene encodes CDR1 MGHRA and CDR2 YSYEKL. This CDR3 region has 15 residues. CDR3 nucleotide sequence: TGCGCCAGCAGCCAAGATTACCAGGGGTTTGAGACCCAGTACTTC. This gives the protein CASSQDYQGFETQYF.

This chain connects TRBV7-9 to TRBJ2-1, with a possible D match to TRBD2 (6 bases). V gave up 5 bases and J gave up 5 bases, with 16 bases separating them. The CDR3 contains 15 residues. Germline V gives CDR1 SEHNR, CDR2 FQNEAQ (reference sequence). The CDR3 sequence is CASSQPGGRDNEQFF. The CDR3 DNA follows: TGTGCCAGCAGCCAGCCCGGGGGACGAGACAATGAGCAGTTCTTC. The complete variable domain, with remaining parts taken from reference TRBV7-9 and TRBJ2-1, reads DTGVSQNPRHKITKRGQNVTFRCDPISEHNRLYWYRQTLGQGPEFLTYFQNEAQLEKSRLLSDRFSAERPKGSFSTLEIQRTEQGDSAMYLCASSQPGGRDNEQFFGPGTRLTVL.

This chain uses TRBV7-9 with TRBJ1-1, with TRBD1 identical over 12 bases. The germline V gene encodes CDR1 SEHNR and CDR2 FQNEAQ (reference sequence). CDR3 length: 14 residues. V dropped 1 base and J dropped 7; count of bases not matched to a gene: 1. CDR3: CASSLGDRGHEAFF. In DNA, the CDR3 is TGTGCCAGCAGCTTAGGGGACAGGGGGCATGAAGCTTTCTTT.

This clone was seen a handful of times. J is TRBJ1-1 and V is TRBV29-1; no clear D. V was cut by 4 bases and J by 4 bases, with 13 bases left in between. The CDR3 is 13 residues long. Germline assignment: CDR1 SQVTM and CDR2 ANQGSEA. CDR3 in DNA: TGCAGCGTTGGACACGGGGATGGCACTGAAGCTTTCTTT. Protein: CSVGHGDGTEAFF.

The chain couples TRBV5-8 to TRBJ2-7; 10 nucleotides agree with TRBD1. V shed 0 bases and J 3 bases; nucleotides not matched to a gene: 6. In germline, CDR1 is SGHTS, CDR2 YDEGEE. This CDR3 has 16 amino acids. DNA of the CDR3: TGTGCCAGCAGCTTGGCTGGGACAGGGGCGAGCTACGAGCAGTACTTC. This codes for CASSLAGTGASYEQYF.

The chain combines TRBV29-1 with TRBJ1-2; 9 bases match TRBD1. The CDR3 contains 15 residues. V gave up 0 bases and J gave up 3 bases; unmatched junction bases: 5. Germline CDR1 and CDR2: SQVTM and ANQGSEA. The CDR3 DNA sequence: TGCAGCGTTGAAGAGGCGGACAGGGGAGACTATGGCTACACCTTC. It yields the protein CSVEEADRGDYGYTF.

This chain uses TRBV5-4 with TRBJ2-3, with 9 bases identical to TRBD2. V lost 7 bases, J lost 4 bases, and 1 base stayed unmatched. CDR1 SGHNT and CDR2 YYREEE come from the germline V gene (reference sequence). The CDR3 totals 12 residues. Written as DNA, the CDR3 is TGTGCCAGCGGCGGGAGGGCAGATACGCAGTATTTT. Protein: CASGGRADTQYF.

The J gene is TRBJ2-1, the V gene TRBV4-1; unclear D gene. V dropped 1 base and J dropped 0 bases, with 7 bases sitting between them. The CDR3 sequence is 15 residues long. Germline lookup yields CDR1 MGHRA and CDR2 YSYEKL. The CDR3 DNA reads as TGCGCCAGCAGCCAAGGACACGACTCCTACAATGAGCAGTTCTTC. Protein product: CASSQGHDSYNEQFF.

This chain connects TRBV29-1 to TRBJ1-1; no clear D gene. Germline CDR1 and CDR2: SQVTM and ANQGSEA. The CDR3 has 14 amino acids. V was pared by 1 base and J by 1 base, with 10 bases between. CDR3 DNA: TGCAGCGTTGAAGCTGATACACAGAACACTGAAGCTTTCTTT. The encoded protein is CSVEADTQNTEAFF.

As for this clone: The sample has other DNA sequences that encode this CDR3 too. This rearrangement joins TRBV10-3 to TRBJ2-1; a possible D gene is TRBD2 (5 bases). The germline CDR1 and CDR2 sequences are ENHRY and SYGVKD. The CDR3 has 13 amino acids. V was clipped by 0 bases and J by 8 bases, with 8 bases between them. The CDR3 is CAISESGDYEQFF. The CDR3 DNA reads as TGTGCCATCAGTGAGTCGGGAGACTATGAGCAGTTCTTC.

This clone was seen a single time. The chain has TRBV9 and TRBJ2-7; maybe TRBD1 (5 bases). CDR3 length equals 15 residues. Per the germline V gene, CDR1 is SGDLS and CDR2 is YYNGEE. Trimming removed 4 bases from V and 6 bases from J, with 20 bases in between. CDR3 region: CASSLRLDSVGEQYF. DNA of the CDR3: TGTGCCAGCAGCTTAAGATTAGACAGTGTGGGCGAGCAGTACTTC. Complete variable domain (other parts from reference TRBV9 and TRBJ2-7): DSGVTQTPKHLITATGQRVTLRCSPRSGDLSVYWYQQSLDQGLQFLIQYYNGEERAKGNILERFSAQQFPDLHSELNLSSLELGDSALYFCASSLRLDSVGEQYFGPGTRLTVT.

V and J are TRBV6-5 and TRBJ2-3, with D unresolved. Germline values: CDR1 MNHEY, CDR2 SVGAGI. There are 12 residues in the CDR3. The germline V and J ends were trimmed by 5 bases and 2 bases, with 5 bases remaining between them. CDR3 sequence reads: CASSQDTDTQYF. Written as DNA, the CDR3 is TGTGCCAGCAGTCAGGACACAGATACGCAGTATTTT.

J is TRBJ2-6 and V is TRBV4-1; 7 bases agree with TRBD1. This CDR3 contains 17 residues. J lost 3 bases, V lost 1 base, and 6 bases had no gene match. CDR1 and CDR2 from the germline V gene are MGHRA and YSYEKL. CDR3 loop: CASSQGQGPSGANVLTF. DNA of the CDR3: TGCGCCAGCAGCCAAGGACAGGGTCCGAGTGGGGCCAACGTCCTGACTTTC.

The V and J genes are TRBV5-8 and TRBJ2-3; 11 bases line up with TRBD2. The CDR3 covers 16 residues. CDR1 and CDR2 (germline): SGHTS, YDEGEE. J was trimmed by 9 bases and V by 4 bases; bases with no gene match: 13. CDR3 sequence: CASSPRISGGDGTQYF. The CDR3 bases are TGTGCCAGCAGCCCGCGGATTAGCGGGGGGGACGGGACGCAGTATTTT.

The chain couples TRBV2 to TRBJ1-3; weak D call: TRBD1 (6 bases). Trimming stripped 6 bases from V and 5 bases from J, with 20 bases between. Per germline, CDR1 SNHLY and CDR2 FYNNEI. CDR3 length equals 16 residues. The CDR3 region has the DNA TGTGCCAGCAGCCCACGCGCCGGACAGACCAGAAACACCATATATTTT. This gives the protein CASSPRAGQTRNTIYF.

V usage is TRBV11-2 and J usage is TRBJ2-7; weak D call: TRBD2 (6 bases). The CDR3 sequence is 14 residues long. Germline assignment: CDR1 SGHAT and CDR2 FQNNGV. V was clipped by 5 bases and J by 6 bases, with 17 bases between them. The CDR3 reads CASSAAGTSGEQYF. The DNA for the CDR3 is TGTGCCAGCAGCGCTGCCGGGACTTCGGGCGAGCAGTACTTC.

The chain employs TRBV2 and TRBJ2-5, with D possibly being TRBD1 (6 bases). The CDR3 is 13 residues long. The V end lost 6 bases, the J end lost 5 bases, and 13 bases lay between the germline ends. Looked up from germline, CDR1 is SNHLY and CDR2 is FYNNEI. The CDR3 loop reads CASRGTFGETQYF. The DNA for the CDR3 is TGTGCCAGCAGAGGGACATTCGGGGAGACCCAGTACTTC.

The chain carries TRBV27 and TRBJ1-5, with TRBD1 matching 7 bases. This CDR3 region has 16 residues. Looked up from germline, CDR1 is MNHEY and CDR2 is SMNVEV (reference sequence). V was pared by 4 bases and J by 5 bases, with 11 bases of the junction left unmatched. The CDR3 DNA is TGTGCCAGCAGTTCAGGGGGTCTCGGTGGGGATCAGCCCCAGCATTTT. Protein: CASSSGGLGGDQPQHF.

The chain employs TRBV28 and TRBJ2-3; 8 bases are a match to TRBD2. This CDR3 is built from 17 residues. Germline lookup yields CDR1 MDHEN and CDR2 SYDVKM. The V and J ends lost 5 bases and 0 bases, in that order; junction bases with no gene match: 10. The CDR3 loop reads CASSAQVVAGSTDTQYF. The CDR3 DNA reads as TGTGCCAGCAGTGCCCAGGTAGTAGCGGGAAGCACAGATACGCAGTATTTT.

The genes are TRBV10-1 and TRBJ1-6; D may be TRBD1 (5 bases). The CDR3 length is 15 residues. From germline, CDR1 is WNHNN and CDR2 SYGVQD (reference sequence). V was shortened by 10 bases and J by 4 bases, with 17 bases between the two germline ends. The CDR3: CAKNRRIGYNSPLHF. The CDR3 nucleotides read TGCGCCAAAAACAGGCGCATCGGGTATAATTCACCCCTCCACTTT.

The chain employs TRBV11-3 and TRBJ1-1; D is undetermined. Trimming removed 5 bases at V and 5 bases at J, with 24 bases between. Germline V CDR1 and CDR2: SGHNT, YENEEA. The CDR3 runs to 17 residues. The CDR3 loop is CASSPRSSNRAGTEAFF. The CDR3 DNA is TGTGCCAGCAGCCCCAGGTCGAGTAACCGAGCGGGTACTGAAGCTTTCTTT.

The rearrangement links TRBV11-2 to TRBJ2-2; 7 nucleotides align to TRBD2. The CDR3 consists of 15 residues. CDR1 is SGHAT and CDR2 is FQNNGV in the germline V gene. After removal of 4 bases from V and 4 bases from J, the junction contained 6 bases not matched to a gene. Here the CDR3 reads CASSSGLGGTGELFF. CDR3 sequence (DNA): TGTGCCAGCAGCTCCGGACTAGGAGGCACCGGGGAGCTGTTTTTT. The full variable domain, rest sourced from reference TRBV11-2 and TRBJ2-2, is EAGVAQSPRYKIIEKRQSVAFWCNPISGHATLYWYQQILGQGPKLLIQFQNNGVVDDSQLPKDRFSAERLKGVDSTLKIQPAKLEDSAVYLCASSSGLGGTGELFFGEGSRLTVL.

V usage is TRBV5-1 and J usage is TRBJ2-2; the match to TRBD2 covers 11 bases. Germline assignment: CDR1 SGHRS and CDR2 YFSETQ. There are 16 residues in the CDR3. Unmatched junction bases numbered 6, after V lost 5 bases and J lost 3 bases. The CDR3: CASRLPGLADTGELFF. CDR3 DNA: TGCGCCAGCAGACTTCCGGGACTAGCGGACACCGGGGAGCTGTTTTTT.

This clone was detected ten times or more. The chain employs TRBV14 and TRBJ2-7, with a possible D match to TRBD1 (6 bases). The CDR3 runs 14 residues. V was clipped by 4 bases and J by 5 bases, with 15 bases between them. Germline-derived CDR1 and CDR2 are SGHDN and FVKESK. CDR3 sequence (DNA): TGTGCCAGCAGCCTCGTCGGACAGTGGAACGAGCAGTACTTC. It codes for CASSLVGQWNEQYF.